This T cell receptor (beta chain) was retrieved from a study of T cells after posttransplantation cyclophosphamide. Regarding the study as a whole: TRB overlap between skin or GI tissue T cells and blood was limited. Later post-transplant blood repertoires were often dominated by donor CD8+ memory clones. Recipient CMV seropositivity and CMV reactivation strongly tracked TRB clonality.

Comment on this clone: Its antigen is not identified.

Cells defined as naive were viable CD3+CD4+ or CD3+CD8+ and CCR7+CD45RA+CD45RO-CD95-CD27+CD28+. Assay used: immunoSEQ multiplex PCR; TCRdb lists only in-frame clones, some missing. This repertoire shows about 16,000 clones, roughly 92% found once; its top ten account for roughly 0.27%. J was trimmed by 0 bases and V by 7 bases; bases with no gene match: 14. This CDR3 has 18 amino acids. Germline CDR1 LNHDA, CDR2 SQIVND (reference sequence). Sequenced material: naive CD4+ T cells sorted from blood. V is TRBV19 and J is TRBJ1-5; 8 bases are a match to TRBD1. This sequence originates from a woman aged 45-59 years in good health and a related stem cell transplant donor. Here the CDR3 reads CASTPTGQVPYSNQPQHF. DNA for the CDR3: TGTGCCAGTACCCCCACGGGACAGGTGCCATATAGCAATCAGCCCCAGCATTTT.